This T cell receptor (beta chain) was recovered during a study of T-cell reconstitution after alpha-beta-depleted transplantation in children. The study's findings and limits: Surviving recipient T cells and intrathymic progenitors accounted for some patients' high TCRbeta diversity at day 60. Several hundred expanded graft clones reportedly were the source of alpha-beta T cells about two months after transplant. After one year, T-cell counts and TCRbeta diversity mostly came from new T cells.

V lost 0 bases to trimming and J lost 4 bases, with 15 bases between them. CDR1 and CDR2 (germline): ENHRY, SYGVKD. The CDR3 totals 16 residues. A library of TCRbeta sequences, prepared with unique molecular identifiers, was generated. TCRdb independently ran MiXCR on the PCR reads; one entry per CDR3 protein. The sample shows hundreds of thousands of distinct CDR3 sequences, 11% of them seen only once. This clonotype was seen ten or more times. Its matching antigen is unknown. Sequencing was performed on PBMCs, taken before TCRalphabeta/CD19-depleted stem cell transplant. This clonotype was sampled from a child under two years old with acute myeloid leukemia, due to receive a stem cell transplant. The gene calls are TRBV10-3 and TRBJ2-5, with D perhaps TRBD1 (5 bases). CDR3 region: CAISESSGARAETQYF. As DNA, the CDR3 is TGTGCCATCAGTGAGTCGAGTGGTGCCAGGGCAGAGACCCAGTACTTC.